A single sample gave rise to the 3 T cell receptor beta chains below, sequenced in a study of Graves' ophthalmopathy and Graves' hyperthyroidism. Transcripts of RNA were the source for amplifying TCR beta CDR3 regions. Investigators did first-round RT-PCR with HTBI primers, then second-round multiplex PCR. TCRdb passed the multiplex PCR reads through MiXCR, listing each CDR3 protein once. The sample records more than 300,000 distinct CDR3 sequences, about a sixth being singletons. Sequencing used peripheral blood. The receptor source for this set is an adult woman with stable Graves' hyperthyroidism.

This clonotype was seen repeatedly, ten times or more. This chain uses TRBV6-2 or TRBV6-3 with TRBJ2-4; D unclear. V was pared by 4 bases and J by 6 bases, with 1 base between. The CDR3 sequence is 10 residues long. CDR1 and CDR2 (germline): MNHEY, SVGEGT. This chain's CDR3 is CASSLNIQYF. Written as DNA, the CDR3 is TGTGCCAGCAGTTTAAACATTCAGTACTTC.

This clonotype was seen many times. With a much larger clone just one base away, this may be a read error. The chain has TRBV6-1 and TRBJ2-5; TRBD2 might be the D (6 bases). Germline values: CDR1 MNHNS, CDR2 SASEGT. There are 15 residues in the CDR3. Trimming took off 4 bases at V and 9 bases at J, with 21 bases between the two ends. The CDR3 is CASSAWAGPGEAQYF. Here the CDR3 DNA reads TGTGCCAGCAGTGCTTGGGCGGGACCCGGGGAGGCCCAGTACTTC.

The chain links TRBV6-5 to TRBJ1-1; maybe TRBD1 (5 bases). Trimming took off 2 bases at V and 6 bases at J, with 7 bases between the two ends. This CDR3 comprises 12 residues. Germline V gene data show CDR1 as MNHEY and CDR2 as SVGAGI. In DNA, the CDR3 is TGTGCCAGCAGTTACCGGGGCTCTGAAGCTTTCTTT. Protein product: CASSYRGSEAFF.